The 26 T cell receptor beta chains given below trace back to one sample, sequenced in a study of T cells after yellow fever vaccination. Via MiXCR, TCRdb re-called the 5' RACE reads, giving one row per CDR3 protein. The sample consists of roughly 85,000 distinct CDR3 sequences, about 14% of them appearing once. The material was CD8+ T cells not binding an NS4B(214-222) dextramer, sorted from PBMCs, obtained more than 20 days after the first yellow fever vaccination. These TCRs come from a man younger than 30 who received the YFV17D yellow fever vaccine.

The rearrangement uses TRBV7-2 and TRBJ2-2; D perhaps matches TRBD1 (6 bases). The CDR3 contains 15 residues. From germline, CDR1 is SGHTA and CDR2 FQGNSA. With 5 bases removed from V and 6 bases from J, the gap between germline ends came to 16 bases. The CDR3: CASSNQQGFPGELFF. The CDR3, as DNA: TGTGCCAGCAGCAACCAACAGGGTTTCCCCGGGGAGCTGTTTTTT.

In its sample, this clonotype was seen a few times. The chain couples TRBV29-1 to TRBJ2-3; 10 bases match TRBD1. V lost 4 bases and J lost 5; bases outside the gene matches: 9. Germline values: CDR1 SQVTM, CDR2 ANQGSEA. The CDR3 has 15 amino acids. The CDR3 loop is CSVVATGGLLDTQYF. The DNA of the CDR3 is TGCAGCGTTGTCGCGACAGGGGGCTTACTAGATACGCAGTATTTT.

The rearrangement links TRBV7-9 to TRBJ2-7, with D unclear. The germline V gene has CDR1 SEHNR and CDR2 FQNEAQ (reference sequence). Trimming stripped 1 base from V and 6 bases from J, with 7 bases between. This CDR3 region has 12 residues. The CDR3 is CASSLEGAEQYV. CDR3 sequence (DNA): TGTGCCAGCAGCTTAGAGGGTGCCGAGCAGTACGTC.

This chain connects TRBV2 to TRBJ1-2; 8 bases map to TRBD1. This CDR3 is built from 13 residues. Per the germline V gene, CDR1 is SNHLY and CDR2 is FYNNEI. V shed 4 bases and J 7 bases; nucleotides not matched to a gene: 5. The CDR3 here is CASSAWTGSGYTF. The CDR3 coding sequence is TGTGCCAGCAGTGCCTGGACAGGGAGTGGCTACACCTTC.

Here the CDR3 reads CASSYRLRVYEQYF. CDR3 bases: TGTGCCAGCAGTTACCGGTTGAGGGTCTACGAGCAGTACTTC. The rearrangement uses TRBV6-5 and TRBJ2-7, with TRBD2 as a possible D gene (5 bases). This CDR3 spans 14 amino acids. The V and J ends lost 2 bases and 3 bases respectively, with 11 bases between them. The germline gives CDR1 MNHEY, CDR2 SVGAGI.

The gene calls are TRBV5-4 and TRBJ1-1; 7 nucleotides align to TRBD1. The CDR3 is made up of 16 amino acids. CDR1 is SGHNT and CDR2 is YYREEE in the germline V gene (reference sequence). V lost 6 bases to trimming and J lost 0 bases; unmatched junction nucleotides: 11. CDR3 nucleotides: TGTGCCAGCAATTCCCCCGGGACAGACATGAACACTGAAGCTTTCTTT. Protein sequence: CASNSPGTDMNTEAFF.

The chain joins TRBV6-2 or TRBV6-3 to TRBJ2-7; weak D call: TRBD1 (5 bases). The length of the CDR3 is 15 residues. V gave up 10 bases and J gave up 2 bases, with 21 bases separating them. In germline, CDR1 is MNHEY, CDR2 SVGEGT. CDR3: CATALQPDRAYEQYV. The CDR3 nucleotides read TGTGCCACCGCATTACAGCCCGACAGAGCCTACGAGCAGTACGTC.

J is TRBJ2-3 and V is TRBV12-3 or TRBV12-4, with D possibly being TRBD1 or TRBD2 (6 bases each). The CDR3 extends over 15 amino acids. The V and J ends lost 3 bases and 2 bases respectively, with 12 bases between them. The CDR3 is CASSFGGGPTDTQYF. For the CDR3, the DNA is TGTGCCAGCAGTTTCGGTGGGGGGCCCACAGATACGCAGTATTTT.

This sequence joins TRBV5-1 and TRBJ2-2; TRBD2 agrees at 7 bases. The CDR3 is 17 residues long. The J segment lost 2 bases and the V segment lost 4 bases, leaving 11 bases of the junction unmatched. From germline, CDR1 is SGHRS and CDR2 YFSETQ. The CDR3 nucleotides read TGCGCCAGCAGCCCACTCACTAGCGTTCATAACACCGGGGAGCTGTTTTTT. Translation gives CASSPLTSVHNTGELFF.

This clonotype was seen a handful of times. The genes are TRBV19 and TRBJ1-1, with D uncertain. Between the trimmed V and J ends, which lost 3 bases and 1 base, there was a span of 12 bases. The CDR3 extends over 15 amino acids. Germline V gene sequence: CDR1 LNHDA, CDR2 SQIVND (reference sequence). The CDR3 DNA reads as TGTGCCAGTAGTATTTCCCGGACTGGGAACACTGAAGCTTTCTTT. It specifies CASSISRTGNTEAFF.

J is TRBJ2-1 and V is TRBV20-1; TRBD1 matches 7 bases. CDR3 length equals 12 residues. With V trimmed by 4 bases and J by 8 bases, 5 bases remained unmatched. Germline V gene data show CDR1 as DFQATT and CDR2 as SNEGSKA (reference sequence). This chain's CDR3 is CSATDRTDEQFF. The CDR3, as DNA: TGCAGTGCTACGGACAGGACGGATGAGCAGTTCTTC.

The chain has TRBV11-2 and TRBJ2-3; D may match TRBD1 or TRBD2 (6 bases each). Germline CDR1 is SGHAT and CDR2 is FQNNGV. CDR3 length equals 16 residues. Deletions cut 5 bases from V and 2 bases from J, with 17 bases between. This chain's CDR3 is CASSPSPGAFTDTQYF. As DNA, the CDR3 is TGTGCCAGCAGCCCCAGCCCGGGGGCGTTCACAGATACGCAGTATTTT.

Only a few counts were recorded for this clonotype. CDR3 sequence reads: CASSHHRERMEAFF. The CDR3 region has the DNA TGCGCCAGCAGCCATCACAGGGAGCGGATGGAAGCTTTCTTT. The chain combines TRBV4-1 with TRBJ1-1, with D possibly matching TRBD1 (6 bases). Trimming removed 3 bases at V and 8 bases at J, with 16 bases between. This CDR3 region has 14 residues. Germline lookup yields CDR1 MGHRA and CDR2 YSYEKL.

This clonotype was counted a few times. The rearrangement uses TRBV30 and TRBJ2-7; TRBD2 aligns across 11 bases. The germline CDR1 and CDR2 sequences are GTSNPN and SVGIG (reference sequence). After removal of 2 bases from V and 4 bases from J, the junction contained 4 bases not matched to a gene. The length of the CDR3 is 14 residues. The CDR3 sequence is CAWSLGLAEYEQYF. Here the CDR3 DNA reads TGTGCCTGGAGTTTGGGACTAGCGGAATACGAGCAGTACTTC.

This chain's CDR3 is CASSQDLEFSGELFF. The CDR3 coding sequence is TGCGCCAGCAGCCAAGATCTGGAGTTTTCCGGGGAGCTGTTTTTT. The V gene is TRBV4-3, the J gene TRBJ2-2; D is unresolved. V was clipped by 0 bases and J by 6 bases, with 11 bases between them. CDR3 length: 15 amino acids. Germline values: CDR1 LGHNA, CDR2 YSLEER.

The CDR3 is CASSPGSNQPQHF. For the CDR3, the DNA is TGTGCCAGTTCGCCCGGTAGCAATCAGCCCCAGCATTTT. The chain carries TRBV6-1 and TRBJ1-5; D gene uncertain. In germline, CDR1 is MNHNS, CDR2 SASEGT. There are 13 residues in the CDR3. Trimming removed 9 bases from V and 0 bases from J, with 9 bases in between.

This clonotype turned up a few times. The V gene is TRBV5-1, the J gene TRBJ2-5; TRBD2 agrees at 12 bases. Germline V lookup: CDR1 SGHRS, CDR2 YFSETQ. J lost 7 bases, V lost 1 base, and 17 bases had no gene match. The CDR3 spans 19 residues. The CDR3 reads CASSLSGLAGTPTFATQYF. DNA for the CDR3: TGCGCCAGCAGCTTGTCCGGACTAGCGGGGACACCCACGTTTGCGACCCAGTACTTC.

This clonotype has more than one count but fewer than ten. The chain uses TRBV6-5 and TRBJ2-4; D may be TRBD1 (6 bases). Between the trimmed V and J ends, which lost 0 bases and 4 bases, there was a span of 13 bases. CDR1 is MNHEY and CDR2 is SVGAGI in the germline V gene. The CDR3 totals 16 residues. In DNA, the CDR3 is TGTGCCAGCAGTTACTCGATAGAGCAGGGGAAAAACATTCAGTACTTC. Amino acids: CASSYSIEQGKNIQYF.

Only one count was recorded for this clonotype. The chain links TRBV7-8 to TRBJ2-3, with D possibly being TRBD1 (6 bases). V lost 5 bases, J lost 4 bases, and 19 bases lay in between. Germline V gene sequence: CDR1 SGHVS, CDR2 FQNEAQ. This CDR3 is 16 amino acids long. This chain's CDR3 is CASSPRAGGGPDTQYF. CDR3 sequence (DNA): TGTGCCAGCAGCCCTAGAGCTGGGGGCGGGCCAGATACGCAGTATTTT.

The rearrangement joins TRBV13 to TRBJ1-2, with D possibly TRBD1 on 5 matching bases. This CDR3 is built from 14 residues. V was shortened by 8 bases and J by 4 bases, with 17 bases between the two germline ends. CDR1 and CDR2 (germline): PRHDT, FYEKMQ (reference sequence). DNA of the CDR3: TGTGCCAGCGGCGCCCTTACAGGACGCTATGGCTACACCTTC. The encoded protein is CASGALTGRYGYTF.

In its sample, this clonotype was seen a few times. The chain joins TRBV2 to TRBJ1-1; D gene unclear. The CDR3 length is 12 residues. Per the germline V gene, CDR1 is SNHLY and CDR2 is FYNNEI. Trimming took off 3 bases at V and 5 bases at J, with 7 bases between the two ends. CDR3 in DNA: TGTGCCAGCAGTGATTGGGGAACTGAAGCTTTCTTT. Its translation: CASSDWGTEAFF.

The rearrangement joins TRBV4-3 to TRBJ2-3; possible D gene TRBD2, 7 bases. The CDR3 sequence is 17 residues long. With 1 base removed from V and 2 bases from J, the gap between germline ends came to 16 bases. CDR1 is LGHNA, CDR2 YSLEER, per germline. CDR3 nucleotides: TGCGCCAGCAGCCAAGGTTCTGCGGGGGCTTACACAGATACGCAGTATTTT. It codes for CASSQGSAGAYTDTQYF.

In this sample, this clonotype turned up a few times. The rearrangement uses TRBV6-1 and TRBJ1-1; TRBD1 is a possible D gene (5 bases). There are 13 residues in the CDR3. Trimming pared 6 bases from V and 4 bases from J, leaving 12 bases between. CDR1 MNHNS and CDR2 SASEGT come from the germline V gene. The CDR3 DNA is TGTGCCAGCAGCCCTTCGGGGGGCACTGAAGCTTTCTTT. This translates into CASSPSGGTEAFF.

This clonotype was detected only a few times. The genes are TRBV6-1 and TRBJ2-2; D is unresolved. The CDR3 is made up of 12 amino acids. Between the trimmed V and J ends, which lost 6 bases and 2 bases, there was a span of 4 bases. Germline CDR1 is MNHNS and CDR2 is SASEGT. The CDR3 DNA reads TGTGCCAGCAGGGATAACACCGGGGAGCTGTTTTTT. This gives the protein CASRDNTGELFF.

This chain connects TRBV7-2 to TRBJ2-5, with D perhaps TRBD1 (5 bases). Deletions cut 4 bases from V and 5 bases from J, with 17 bases between. The CDR3 has 15 amino acids. CDR1 and CDR2 from the germline V gene are SGHTA and FQGNSA. This CDR3 reads CASSSRQTLWETQYF. For the CDR3, the DNA is TGTGCCAGCAGCTCTCGACAGACCCTGTGGGAGACCCAGTACTTC.

V is TRBV12-3 or TRBV12-4 and J is TRBJ2-5, with 8 bases aligning to TRBD2. The V and J ends lost 3 bases and 2 bases, in that order; junction bases with no gene match: 5. The CDR3 length is 15 residues. The CDR3 DNA reads as TGTGCCAGCAGTTTCGCGGGGGGCTTACAAGAGACCCAGTACTTC. Translated: CASSFAGGLQETQYF.